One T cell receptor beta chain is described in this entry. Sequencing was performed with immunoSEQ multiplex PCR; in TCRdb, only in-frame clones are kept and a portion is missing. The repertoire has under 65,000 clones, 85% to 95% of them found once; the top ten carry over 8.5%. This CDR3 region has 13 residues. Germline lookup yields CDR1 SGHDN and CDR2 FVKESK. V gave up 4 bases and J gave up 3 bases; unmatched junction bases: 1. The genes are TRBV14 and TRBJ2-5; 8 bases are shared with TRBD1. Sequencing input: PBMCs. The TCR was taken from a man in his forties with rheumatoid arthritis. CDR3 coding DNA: TGTGCCAGCAGCCGGACAGGGAAAGAGACCCAGTACTTC. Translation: CASSRTGKETQYF.